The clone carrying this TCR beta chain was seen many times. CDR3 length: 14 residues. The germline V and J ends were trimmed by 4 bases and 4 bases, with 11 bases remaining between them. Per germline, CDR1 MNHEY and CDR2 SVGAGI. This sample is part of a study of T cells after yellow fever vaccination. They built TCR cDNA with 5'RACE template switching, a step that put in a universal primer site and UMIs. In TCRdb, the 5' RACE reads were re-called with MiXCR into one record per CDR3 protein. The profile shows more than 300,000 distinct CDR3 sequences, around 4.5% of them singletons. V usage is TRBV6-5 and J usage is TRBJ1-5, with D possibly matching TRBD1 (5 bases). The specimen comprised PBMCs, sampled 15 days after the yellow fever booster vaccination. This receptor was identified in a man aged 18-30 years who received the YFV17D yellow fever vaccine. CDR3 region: CASSSVGGNQPQHF. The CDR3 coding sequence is TGTGCCAGCAGTTCCGTGGGGGGGAATCAGCCCCAGCATTTT.